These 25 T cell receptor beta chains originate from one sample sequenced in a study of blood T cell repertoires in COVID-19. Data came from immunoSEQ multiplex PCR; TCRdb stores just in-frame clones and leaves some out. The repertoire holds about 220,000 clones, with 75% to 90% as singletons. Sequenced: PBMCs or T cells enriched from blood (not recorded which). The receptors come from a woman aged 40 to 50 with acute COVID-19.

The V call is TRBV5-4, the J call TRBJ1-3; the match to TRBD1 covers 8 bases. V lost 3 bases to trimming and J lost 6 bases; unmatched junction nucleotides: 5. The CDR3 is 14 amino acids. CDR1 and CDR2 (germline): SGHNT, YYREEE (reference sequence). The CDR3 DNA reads TGTGCCAGCAGCTATCAGGGGGCGGAAAACACCATATATTTT. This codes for CASSYQGAENTIYF.

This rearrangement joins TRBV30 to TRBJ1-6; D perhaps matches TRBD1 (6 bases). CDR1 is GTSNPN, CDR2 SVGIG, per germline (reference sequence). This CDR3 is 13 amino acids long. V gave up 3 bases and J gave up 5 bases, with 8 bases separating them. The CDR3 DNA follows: TGTGCCTGGAGATCAGGGGATAATTCACCCCTCCACTTT. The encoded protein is CAWRSGDNSPLHF. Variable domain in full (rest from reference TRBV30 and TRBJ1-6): SQTIHQWPATLVQPVGSPLSLECTVEGTSNPNLYWYRQAAGRGLQLLFYSVGIGQISSEVPQNLSASRPQDRQFILSSKKLLLSDSGFYLCAWRSGDNSPLHFGNGTRLTVT.

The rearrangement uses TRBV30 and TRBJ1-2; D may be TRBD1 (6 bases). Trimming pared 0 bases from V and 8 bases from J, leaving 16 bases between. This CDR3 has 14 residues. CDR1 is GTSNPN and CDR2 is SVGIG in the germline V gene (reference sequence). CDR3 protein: CAWSVSLQGMGYTF. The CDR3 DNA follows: TGTGCCTGGAGTGTCTCACTACAGGGTATGGGCTACACCTTC.

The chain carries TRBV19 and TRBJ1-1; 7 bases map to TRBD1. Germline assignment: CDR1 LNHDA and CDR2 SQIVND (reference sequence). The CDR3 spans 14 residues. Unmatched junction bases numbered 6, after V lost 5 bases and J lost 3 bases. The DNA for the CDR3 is TGTGCCAGTAGTCAGGGGGATACGGACACTGAAGCTTTCTTT. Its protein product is CASSQGDTDTEAFF.

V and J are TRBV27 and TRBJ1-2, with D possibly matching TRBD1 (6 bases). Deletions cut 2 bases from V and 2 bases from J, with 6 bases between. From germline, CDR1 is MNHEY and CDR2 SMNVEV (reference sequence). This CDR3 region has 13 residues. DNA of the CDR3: TGTGCCAGCAGTTTAAGGGGGAACTATGGCTACACCTTC. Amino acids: CASSLRGNYGYTF.

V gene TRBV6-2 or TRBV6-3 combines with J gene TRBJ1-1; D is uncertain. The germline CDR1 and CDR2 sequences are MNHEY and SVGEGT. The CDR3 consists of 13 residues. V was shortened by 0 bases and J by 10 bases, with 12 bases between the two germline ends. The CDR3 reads CASSYSIDNGAFF. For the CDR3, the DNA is TGTGCCAGCAGTTACTCGATTGACAACGGAGCTTTCTTT.

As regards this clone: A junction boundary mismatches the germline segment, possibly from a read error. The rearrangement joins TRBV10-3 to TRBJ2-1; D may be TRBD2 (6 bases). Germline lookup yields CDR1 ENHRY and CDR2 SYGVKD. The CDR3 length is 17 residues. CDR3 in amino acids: CAIREWGEAKGKDEQFF. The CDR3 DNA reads TGTGCCATCAGAGAGTGGGGGGAGGCGAAGGGTAAGGATGAGCAGTTCTTC.

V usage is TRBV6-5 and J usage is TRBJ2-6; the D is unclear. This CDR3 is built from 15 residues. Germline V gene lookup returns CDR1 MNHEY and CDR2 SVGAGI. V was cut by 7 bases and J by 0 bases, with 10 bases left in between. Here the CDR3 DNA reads TGTGCCAGCAACTCCCGAGCCTCTGGGGCCAACGTCCTGACTTTC. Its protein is CASNSRASGANVLTF.

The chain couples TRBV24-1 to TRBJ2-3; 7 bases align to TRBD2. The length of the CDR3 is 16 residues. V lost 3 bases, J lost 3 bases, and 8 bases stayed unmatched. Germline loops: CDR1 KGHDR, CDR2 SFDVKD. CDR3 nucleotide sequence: TGTGCCACCAGTGATAGACAGAGGGAGGGTACAGATACGCAGTATTTT. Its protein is CATSDRQREGTDTQYF.

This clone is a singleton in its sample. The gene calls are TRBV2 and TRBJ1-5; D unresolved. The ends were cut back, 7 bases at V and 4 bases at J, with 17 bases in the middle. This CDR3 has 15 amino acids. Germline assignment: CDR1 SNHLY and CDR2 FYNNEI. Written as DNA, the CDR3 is TGTGCCAGCACTGCAATCGGCAGCGTTAATCAGCCCCAGCATTTT. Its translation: CASTAIGSVNQPQHF.

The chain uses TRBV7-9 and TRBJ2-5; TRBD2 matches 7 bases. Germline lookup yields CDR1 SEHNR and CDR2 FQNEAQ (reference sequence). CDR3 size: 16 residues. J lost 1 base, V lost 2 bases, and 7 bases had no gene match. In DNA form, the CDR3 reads TGTGCCAGCAGCTTAATTATTCGCGGGGGCCAAGAGACCCAGTACTTC. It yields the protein CASSLIIRGGQETQYF.

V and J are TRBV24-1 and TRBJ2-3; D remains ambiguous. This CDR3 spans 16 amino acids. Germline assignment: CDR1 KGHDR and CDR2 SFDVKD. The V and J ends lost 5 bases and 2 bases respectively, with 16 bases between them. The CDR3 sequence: CATSAISGGPTDTQYF. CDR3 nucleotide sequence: TGTGCCACCAGTGCCATCTCGGGTGGTCCCACAGATACGCAGTATTTT.

As DNA, the CDR3 is TGTGCCAGCAGTTTAGGCAGGTACAACTATGGCTACACCTTC. Its translation is CASSLGRYNYGYTF. V usage is TRBV27 and J usage is TRBJ1-2; D is ambiguous. V lost 2 bases and J 2 bases, leaving 9 bases between the germline ends. Germline-derived CDR1 and CDR2 are MNHEY and SMNVEV (reference sequence). The CDR3 contains 14 residues.

The CDR3: CASSQVRGLQETQYF. The CDR3 nucleotides are TGTGCCAGCAGCCAAGTGCGGGGATTACAAGAGACCCAGTACTTC. The rearrangement joins TRBV4-2 to TRBJ2-5, with D possibly matching TRBD2 (6 bases). This CDR3 has 15 amino acids. The V gene lost 1 base and the J gene lost 2 bases, with 11 bases spanning the gap. CDR1 and CDR2 from the germline V gene are LGHNA and YNFKEQ.

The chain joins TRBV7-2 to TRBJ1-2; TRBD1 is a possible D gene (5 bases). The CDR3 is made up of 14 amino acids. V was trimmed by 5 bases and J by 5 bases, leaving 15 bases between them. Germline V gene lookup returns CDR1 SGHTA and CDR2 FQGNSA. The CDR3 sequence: CASSAGLGDYGYTF. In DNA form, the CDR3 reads TGTGCCAGCAGCGCGGGACTGGGAGATTATGGCTACACCTTC.

The chain's CDR3 is CASQVDFYTGELFF. The CDR3 DNA sequence: TGTGCCAGCCAGGTGGATTTTTACACCGGGGAGCTGTTTTTT. The chain couples TRBV6-5 to TRBJ2-2; no firm D call. Germline lookup yields CDR1 MNHEY and CDR2 SVGAGI. The CDR3 runs 14 residues. The ends were cut back, 8 bases at V and 3 bases at J, with 13 bases in the middle.

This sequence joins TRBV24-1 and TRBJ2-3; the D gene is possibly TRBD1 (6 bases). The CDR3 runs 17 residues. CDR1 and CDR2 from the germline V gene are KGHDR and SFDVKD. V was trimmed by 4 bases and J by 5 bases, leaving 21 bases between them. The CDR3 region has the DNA TGTGCCACCAGTGACCCTTGGAAGGGAAAAGGGGGAGATACGCAGTATTTT. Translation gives CATSDPWKGKGGDTQYF.

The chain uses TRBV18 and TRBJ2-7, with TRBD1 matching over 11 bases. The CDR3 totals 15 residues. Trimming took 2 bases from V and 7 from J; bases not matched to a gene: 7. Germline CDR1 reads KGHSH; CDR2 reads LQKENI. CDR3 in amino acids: CASSPTGDRGTEQYF. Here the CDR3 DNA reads TGTGCCAGCTCACCAACCGGGGACAGGGGGACTGAGCAGTACTTC.

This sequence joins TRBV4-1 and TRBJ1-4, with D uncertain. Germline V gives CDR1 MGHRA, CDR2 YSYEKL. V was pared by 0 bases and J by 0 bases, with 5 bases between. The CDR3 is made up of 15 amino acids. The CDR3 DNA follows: TGCGCCAGCAGCCAAGATACAGCAACTAATGAAAAACTGTTTTTT. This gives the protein CASSQDTATNEKLFF.

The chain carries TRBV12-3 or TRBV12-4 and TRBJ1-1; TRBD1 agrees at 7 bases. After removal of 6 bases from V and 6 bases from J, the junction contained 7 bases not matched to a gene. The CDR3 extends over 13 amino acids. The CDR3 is CASSSTGDPEAFF. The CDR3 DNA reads TGTGCCAGCAGCTCTACAGGGGATCCTGAAGCTTTCTTT.

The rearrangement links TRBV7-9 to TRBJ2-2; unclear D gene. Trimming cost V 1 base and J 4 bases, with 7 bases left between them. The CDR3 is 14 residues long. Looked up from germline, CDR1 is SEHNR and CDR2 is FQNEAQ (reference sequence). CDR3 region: CASSLDSGTGELFF. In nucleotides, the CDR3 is TGTGCCAGCAGCTTAGATTCGGGCACCGGGGAGCTGTTTTTT.

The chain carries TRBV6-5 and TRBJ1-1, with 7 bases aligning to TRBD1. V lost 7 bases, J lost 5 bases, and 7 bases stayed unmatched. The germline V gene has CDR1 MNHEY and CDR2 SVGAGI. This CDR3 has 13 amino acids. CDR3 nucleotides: TGTGCCAGCACTCGGCAGGGGGAAACTGAAGCTTTCTTT. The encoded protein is CASTRQGETEAFF.

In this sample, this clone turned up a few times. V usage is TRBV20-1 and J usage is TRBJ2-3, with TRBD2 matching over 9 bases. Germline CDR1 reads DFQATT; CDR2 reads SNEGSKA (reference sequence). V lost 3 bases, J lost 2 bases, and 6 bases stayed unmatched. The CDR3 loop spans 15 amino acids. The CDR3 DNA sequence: TGCAGTGCTAGTAACGCGGGGGGGTACACAGATACGCAGTATTTT. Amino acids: CSASNAGGYTDTQYF.

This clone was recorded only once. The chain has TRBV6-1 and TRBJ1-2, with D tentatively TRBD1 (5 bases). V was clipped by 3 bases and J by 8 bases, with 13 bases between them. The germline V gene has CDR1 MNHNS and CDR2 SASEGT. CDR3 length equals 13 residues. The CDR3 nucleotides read TGTGCCAGCAGTGAGGCCAGGGCAGGGGGCTACACCTTC. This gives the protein CASSEARAGGYTF.

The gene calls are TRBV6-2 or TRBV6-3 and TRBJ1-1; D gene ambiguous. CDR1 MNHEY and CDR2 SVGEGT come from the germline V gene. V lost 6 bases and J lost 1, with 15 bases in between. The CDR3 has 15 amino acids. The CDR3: CASSPIGEWNTEAFF. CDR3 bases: TGTGCCAGCAGCCCGATCGGGGAATGGAACACTGAAGCTTTCTTT.